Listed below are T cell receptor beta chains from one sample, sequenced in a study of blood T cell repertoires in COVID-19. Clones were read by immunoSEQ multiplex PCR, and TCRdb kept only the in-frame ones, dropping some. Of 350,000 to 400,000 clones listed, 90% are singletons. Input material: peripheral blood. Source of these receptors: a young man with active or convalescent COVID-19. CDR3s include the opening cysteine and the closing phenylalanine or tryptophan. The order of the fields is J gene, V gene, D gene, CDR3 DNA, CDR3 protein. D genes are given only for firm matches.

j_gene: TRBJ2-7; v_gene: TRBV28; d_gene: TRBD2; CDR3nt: TGTGCCAGCAGGGGGACTAGCGGCTACGAGCAGTACTTC; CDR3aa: CASRGTSGYEQYF
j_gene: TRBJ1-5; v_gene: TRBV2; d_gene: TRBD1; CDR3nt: TGTGCCAGCAGCCAACAGGGGTTCAATCAGCCCCAGCATTTT; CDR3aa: CASSQQGFNQPQHF
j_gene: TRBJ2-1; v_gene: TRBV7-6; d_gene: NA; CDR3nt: TGTGCCAGCAGCTTAGAGGGGGTTCGGCTATCGACCTACAATGAGCAGTTCTTC; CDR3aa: CASSLEGVRLSTYNEQFF
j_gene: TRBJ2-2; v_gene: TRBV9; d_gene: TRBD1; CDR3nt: TGTGCCAGTCGGACAGGGCAAACCGGGGAGCTGTTTTTT; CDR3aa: CASRTGQTGELFF
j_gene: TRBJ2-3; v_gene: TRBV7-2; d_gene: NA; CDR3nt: TGTGCCAGCAGCCCCACTTCAGATACGCAGTATTTT; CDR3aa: CASSPTSDTQYF
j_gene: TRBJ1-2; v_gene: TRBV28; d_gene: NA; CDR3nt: TGTGCCAGCAGTTTAAATTCTGGGCAGGGGATGAATGGCTACACCTTC; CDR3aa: CASSLNSGQGMNGYTF
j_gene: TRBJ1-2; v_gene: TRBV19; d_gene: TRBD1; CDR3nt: TGTGCCAGTAGACAACAGGGGGCTCTACTCGGTGGCTACACCTTC; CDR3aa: CASRQQGALLGGYTF
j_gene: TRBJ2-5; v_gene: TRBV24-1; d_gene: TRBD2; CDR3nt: TGTGCCACCAGTGATCCTACTAGCGGGAGCATTGAGACCCAGTACTTC; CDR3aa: CATSDPTSGSIETQYF
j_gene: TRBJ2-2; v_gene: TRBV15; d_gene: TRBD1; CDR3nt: TGTGCCACCAGCAGAGATGGACGGACAGGAGCGAACACCGGGGAGCTGTTTTTT; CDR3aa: CATSRDGRTGANTGELFF
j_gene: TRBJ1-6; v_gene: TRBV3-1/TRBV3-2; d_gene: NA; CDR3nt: TGTGCCAGCAGCCAAGCCTCGAGCTCCTATAATTCACCCCTCCACTTT; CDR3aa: CASSQASSSYNSPLHF
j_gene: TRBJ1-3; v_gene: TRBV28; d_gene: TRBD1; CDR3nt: TGTGCCAGCAGTTTATTGGGTCTCGGCCCTACAGGGGCCAGAAACACCATATATTTT; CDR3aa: CASSLLGLGPTGARNTIYF
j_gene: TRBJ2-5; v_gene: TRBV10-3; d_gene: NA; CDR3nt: TGTGCCATCAGTGAGGCGTCTAGTCAAGAGACCCAGTACTTC; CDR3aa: CAISEASSQETQYF
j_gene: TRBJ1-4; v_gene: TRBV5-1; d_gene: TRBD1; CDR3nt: TGCGCCAGCAGCTTGGGGACAGGGAATGAAAAACTGTTTTTT; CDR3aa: CASSLGTGNEKLFF
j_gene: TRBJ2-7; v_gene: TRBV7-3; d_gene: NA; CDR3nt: TGTGCCAGCAGCTTAACCTCAGGCGGACTCTACGAGCAGTACTTC; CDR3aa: CASSLTSGGLYEQYF
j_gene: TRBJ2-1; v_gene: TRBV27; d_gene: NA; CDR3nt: TGTGCCACTAAGTGGGAGCGGGCCGCCTACAATGAGCAGTTCTTC; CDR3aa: CATKWERAAYNEQFF
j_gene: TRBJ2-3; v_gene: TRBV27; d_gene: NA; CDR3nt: TGTGCCAGCCAGGGGATCACAGATACGCAGTATTTT; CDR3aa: CASQGITDTQYF